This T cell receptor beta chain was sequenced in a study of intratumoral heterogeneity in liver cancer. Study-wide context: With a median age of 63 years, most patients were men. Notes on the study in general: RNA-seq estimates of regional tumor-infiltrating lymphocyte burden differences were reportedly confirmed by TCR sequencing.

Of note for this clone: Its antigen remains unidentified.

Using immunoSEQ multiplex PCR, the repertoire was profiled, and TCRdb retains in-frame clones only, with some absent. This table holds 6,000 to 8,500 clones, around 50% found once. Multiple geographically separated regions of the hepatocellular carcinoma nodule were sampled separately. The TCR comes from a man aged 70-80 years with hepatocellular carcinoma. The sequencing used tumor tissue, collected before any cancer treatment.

CDR3 nucleotides: TGTGCCACCAGCAGATTTCTCCAGGGATCCACAGATACGCAGTATTTT. Residues: CATSRFLQGSTDTQYF. This chain uses TRBV15 with TRBJ2-3; TRBD1 is a possible D gene (5 bases). Trimming cost V 2 bases and J 2 bases, with 14 bases left between them. The CDR3 has 16 residues. CDR1 and CDR2 from the germline V gene are LNHNV and YYDKDF (reference sequence).